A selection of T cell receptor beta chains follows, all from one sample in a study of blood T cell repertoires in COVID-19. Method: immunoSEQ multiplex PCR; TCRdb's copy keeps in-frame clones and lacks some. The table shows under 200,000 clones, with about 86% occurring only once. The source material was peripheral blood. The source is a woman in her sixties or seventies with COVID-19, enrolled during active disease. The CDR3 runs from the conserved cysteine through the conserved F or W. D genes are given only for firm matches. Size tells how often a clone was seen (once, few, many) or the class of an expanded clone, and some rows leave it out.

CDR3 DNA: TGCGCCAGCAGCACGACGACCGGACAGGGAGCGAGAGGCTACACCTTC
CDR3 protein: CASSTTTGQGARGYTF
clone size: once
D gene: TRBD1
J gene: TRBJ1-2
V gene: TRBV5-1

CDR3 DNA: TGTGCCAGCAGCTTGGGACTAGCGGGAGAAGAGACCCAGTACTTC
CDR3 protein: CASSLGLAGEETQYF
clone size: few
D gene: TRBD2
J gene: TRBJ2-5
V gene: TRBV5-6

CDR3 DNA: TGTGCCAGCAGCCGGGGAGACCCAACTAATGAAAAACTGTTTTTT
CDR3 protein: CASSRGDPTNEKLFF
clone size: NA
D gene: NA
J gene: TRBJ1-4
V gene: TRBV7-2

CDR3 DNA: TGTGCCAGCAGCTTAGCGGGGTCGTTGGCTTTCTTT
CDR3 protein: CASSLAGSLAFF
clone size: NA
D gene: NA
J gene: TRBJ1-1
V gene: TRBV11-3

CDR3 DNA: TGTGCCAGCAGCCCACCCCGGCAGGCCCAATACGAGCAGTACTTC
CDR3 protein: CASSPPRQAQYEQYF
clone size: once
D gene: NA
J gene: TRBJ2-7
V gene: TRBV11-2

CDR3 DNA: TGTGCCAGCAGCACATTAGCGGGAGGGAGGAATGAGCAGTTCTTC
CDR3 protein: CASSTLAGGRNEQFF
clone size: NA
D gene: TRBD2
J gene: TRBJ2-1
V gene: TRBV6-2/TRBV6-3

CDR3 DNA: TGTGCCAGCAGCCGGGACTCCCCTAGCTACAATGAGCAGTTCTTC
CDR3 protein: CASSRDSPSYNEQFF
clone size: NA
D gene: NA
J gene: TRBJ2-1
V gene: TRBV7-2

CDR3 DNA: TGTGCCAGCATGTGGGGGGGACTAGCGGGATTCTACGAGCAGTACTTC
CDR3 protein: CASMWGGLAGFYEQYF
clone size: NA
D gene: TRBD2
J gene: TRBJ2-7
V gene: TRBV28

CDR3 DNA: TGCAGCGTAGCCGGGACAGGGGGTAACGAGCAGTACTTC
CDR3 protein: CSVAGTGGNEQYF
clone size: NA
D gene: TRBD1
J gene: TRBJ2-7
V gene: TRBV29-1

CDR3 DNA: TGTGCCAGCAGCGCCCAACAGGGGTCCTACGAGCAGTACTTC
CDR3 protein: CASSAQQGSYEQYF
clone size: NA
D gene: TRBD1
J gene: TRBJ2-7
V gene: TRBV7-9

CDR3 DNA: TGTGCCAGCAGCTTAGGGGCAGGGAGGGTCAAAAACATTCAGTACTTC
CDR3 protein: CASSLGAGRVKNIQYF
clone size: NA
D gene: TRBD2
J gene: TRBJ2-4
V gene: TRBV7-9

CDR3 DNA: TGTGCCAGCAGCTTTTGGGCAGGGCTTGTTCGGGAGACCCAGTACTTC
CDR3 protein: CASSFWAGLVRETQYF
clone size: NA
D gene: NA
J gene: TRBJ2-5
V gene: TRBV5-6

CDR3 DNA: TGTGCCAGCAGCTTAGCGGGACTACTAACAGATACGCAGTATTTT
CDR3 protein: CASSLAGLLTDTQYF
clone size: NA
D gene: TRBD2
J gene: TRBJ2-3
V gene: TRBV7-2

CDR3 DNA: TGTGCCAGCGGATGGACTAGCGGGAGCTACAATGAGCAGTTCTTC
CDR3 protein: CASGWTSGSYNEQFF
clone size: NA
D gene: TRBD2
J gene: TRBJ2-1
V gene: TRBV6-5

CDR3 DNA: TGCGCCAGCAGCCTAATCGTGAGCGGGAACACTGAAGCTTTCTTT
CDR3 protein: CASSLIVSGNTEAFF
clone size: NA
D gene: NA
J gene: TRBJ1-1
V gene: TRBV5-1

CDR3 DNA: TGTGCCAGCAGTCTCCTACAAGCGGGGGTCTACAATGAGCAGTTCTTC
CDR3 protein: CASSLLQAGVYNEQFF
clone size: once
D gene: TRBD2
J gene: TRBJ2-1
V gene: TRBV6-2/TRBV6-3

CDR3 DNA: TGTGCCAGCAGCCCCGGGACAGGGGGCCCAGGGCAGCCCCAGCATTTT
CDR3 protein: CASSPGTGGPGQPQHF
clone size: NA
D gene: TRBD1
J gene: TRBJ1-5
V gene: TRBV5-6

CDR3 DNA: TGTGCCAGCAGCCTCCTCGAGCCGGGTGGCTCCTACGAGCAGTACTTC
CDR3 protein: CASSLLEPGGSYEQYF
clone size: NA
D gene: NA
J gene: TRBJ2-7
V gene: TRBV16

CDR3 DNA: TGTGCCAGCAGCGCGGGACTAGCGGGGAACACCGGGGAGCTGTTTTTT
CDR3 protein: CASSAGLAGNTGELFF
clone size: NA
D gene: TRBD2
J gene: TRBJ2-2
V gene: TRBV5-6

CDR3 DNA: TGTGCCAGCGCCCGGACAGGGGGTTTTTCCGAGCAGTACTTC
CDR3 protein: CASARTGGFSEQYF
clone size: NA
D gene: TRBD1
J gene: TRBJ2-7
V gene: TRBV27

CDR3 DNA: TGTGCCAGCAGCATAGGGGGAATGAACACTGAAGCTTTCTTT
CDR3 protein: CASSIGGMNTEAFF
clone size: NA
D gene: NA
J gene: TRBJ1-1
V gene: TRBV5-4

CDR3 DNA: TGTGCCAGCAGCTTGGTAGGAACAAGCAGGGCCGAGCAGTACTTC
CDR3 protein: CASSLVGTSRAEQYF
clone size: NA
D gene: NA
J gene: TRBJ2-7
V gene: TRBV5-6

CDR3 DNA: TGCGCCAGCACTCCAAGCGGTTCCTACGAGCAGTACTTC
CDR3 protein: CASTPSGSYEQYF
clone size: once
D gene: NA
J gene: TRBJ2-7
V gene: TRBV10-2

CDR3 DNA: TGTGCCAGCTCAGGGACTAACTACGAGCAGTACTTC
CDR3 protein: CASSGTNYEQYF
clone size: once
D gene: TRBD2
J gene: TRBJ2-7
V gene: TRBV18

CDR3 DNA: TGCAGCGTTGTAAGTCTAGGAGTCTACGAGCAGTACTTC
CDR3 protein: CSVVSLGVYEQYF
clone size: NA
D gene: NA
J gene: TRBJ2-7
V gene: TRBV29-1

CDR3 DNA: TGTGCCAGTAGTACCCTAGCCAGGTTCAAAAACATTCAGTACTTC
CDR3 protein: CASSTLARFKNIQYF
clone size: NA
D gene: NA
J gene: TRBJ2-4
V gene: TRBV19

CDR3 DNA: TGTGCCAGCAGCCCATGGACTAGCGGCCCTCCCTACGAGCAGTACTTC
CDR3 protein: CASSPWTSGPPYEQYF
clone size: few
D gene: TRBD2
J gene: TRBJ2-7
V gene: TRBV13

CDR3 DNA: TGTGCCACCGACAAACAGGGTGGGGAGACCCAGTACTTC
CDR3 protein: CATDKQGGETQYF
clone size: NA
D gene: NA
J gene: TRBJ2-5
V gene: TRBV15

CDR3 DNA: TGTGCCAGCAGCTTAGGGACAGCTTCGAATGAGCAGTTCTTC
CDR3 protein: CASSLGTASNEQFF
clone size: NA
D gene: NA
J gene: TRBJ2-1
V gene: TRBV7-2

CDR3 DNA: TGTGCCAGCAGCTTAGCCCTAGCGGGACGCACAGATACGCAGTATTTT
CDR3 protein: CASSLALAGRTDTQYF
clone size: NA
D gene: TRBD2
J gene: TRBJ2-3
V gene: TRBV7-9

CDR3 DNA: TGTGCCAGCAGCGGCCGGGGGAGCAATCAGCCCCAGCATTTT
CDR3 protein: CASSGRGSNQPQHF
clone size: few
D gene: NA
J gene: TRBJ1-5
V gene: TRBV2